These 5 T cell receptor beta chains were sequenced from one sample in a study of immune characteristics of hereditary and idiopathic chronic pancreatitis. Here immunoSEQ multiplex PCR was the method, and the copy in TCRdb shows in-frame clones only, minus some. The table records approximately 9,400 clones, around 75% of them present only once. Total pancreatectomy with islet autotransplantation was the source of the chronic pancreatitis pancreas tissue. Sequenced material: pancreas tissue with idiopathic chronic pancreatitis. Receptors were obtained from a human donor with chronic pancreatitis.

The chain is built from TRBV18 and TRBJ2-1, with D unresolved. With 1 base removed from V and 10 bases from J, the gap between germline ends came to 11 bases. Germline CDR1 reads KGHSH; CDR2 reads LQKENI. The CDR3 is made up of 13 amino acids. This chain's CDR3 is CASSPLIEQEQFF. The CDR3, as DNA: TGTGCCAGCTCACCACTGATAGAACAGGAGCAGTTCTTC.

The rearrangement uses TRBV3-1 (or the pseudogene TRBV3-2) and TRBJ2-3; TRBD2 matches 10 bases. Trimming took 0 bases from V and 6 from J; bases not matched to a gene: 9. The CDR3 contains 17 residues. CDR1 is LGHDT and CDR2 is YNNKEL in the germline V gene (reference sequence). The CDR3 loop reads CASSQDRASGGGDTQYF. CDR3 DNA: TGTGCCAGCAGCCAAGATCGGGCTAGCGGGGGCGGGGATACGCAGTATTTT.

The rearrangement uses TRBV30 and TRBJ1-2, with D unresolved. V lost 0 bases, J lost 4 bases, and 15 bases lay in between. CDR1 is GTSNPN, CDR2 SVGIG, per germline (reference sequence). This CDR3 contains 15 residues. The CDR3 protein is CAWSVMGLPIYGYTF. CDR3 nucleotides: TGTGCCTGGAGTGTAATGGGGTTACCAATCTATGGCTACACCTTC. The entire variable domain, with the rest obtained from reference TRBV30 and TRBJ1-2, is as follows: SQTIHQWPATLVQPVGSPLSLECTVEGTSNPNLYWYRQAAGRGLQLLFYSVGIGQISSEVPQNLSASRPQDRQFILSSKKLLLSDSGFYLCAWSVMGLPIYGYTFGSGTRLTVV.

The V call is TRBV7-8, the J call TRBJ2-5, with 8 nucleotides matching TRBD1. V shed 4 bases, J shed 4 bases, and the junction held 20 bases outside the gene matches. CDR3 length equals 19 residues. Germline values: CDR1 SGHVS, CDR2 FQNEAQ. The CDR3 reads CASSWIAGTGIIQRETQYF. CDR3 sequence (DNA): TGTGCCAGCAGCTGGATAGCCGGGACAGGAATAATACAGCGAGAGACCCAGTACTTC.

The chain is built from TRBV7-9 and TRBJ2-7; 10 positions agree with TRBD1. CDR3 length: 14 residues. V lost 3 bases and J lost 9; bases outside the gene matches: 8. The germline gives CDR1 SEHNR, CDR2 FQNEAQ (reference sequence). The CDR3 sequence is CASSFRSTGGGQYF. In DNA, the CDR3 is TGTGCCAGCAGCTTCCGATCGACAGGGGGCGGGCAGTACTTC.